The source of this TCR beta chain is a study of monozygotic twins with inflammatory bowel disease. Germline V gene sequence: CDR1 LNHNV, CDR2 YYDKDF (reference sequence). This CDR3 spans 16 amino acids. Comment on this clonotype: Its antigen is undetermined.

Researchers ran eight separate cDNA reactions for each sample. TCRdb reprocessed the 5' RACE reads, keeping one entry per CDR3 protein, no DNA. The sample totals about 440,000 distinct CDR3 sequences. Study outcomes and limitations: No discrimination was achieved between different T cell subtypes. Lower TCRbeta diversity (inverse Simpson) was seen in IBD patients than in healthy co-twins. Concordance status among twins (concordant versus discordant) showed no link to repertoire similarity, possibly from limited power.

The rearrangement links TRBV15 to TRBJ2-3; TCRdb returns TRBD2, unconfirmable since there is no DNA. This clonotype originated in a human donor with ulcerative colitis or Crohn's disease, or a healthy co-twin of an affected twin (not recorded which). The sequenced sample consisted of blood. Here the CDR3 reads CATSRDRRGGVDTQYF. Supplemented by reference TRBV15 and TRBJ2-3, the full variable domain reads DAMVIQNPRYQVTQFGKPVTLSCSQTLNHNVMYWYQQKSSQAPKLLFHYYDKDFNNEADTPDNFQSRRPNTSFCFLDIRSPGLGDTAMYLCATSRDRRGGVDTQYFGPGTRLTVL.